This T cell receptor beta chain was sequenced for a study of chemoradiotherapy in HPV16-positive cancers. Study-level points and caveats: Candidate HPV-specific clones and E7-related TCR motifs grew in tumor during treatment.

Produced via immunoSEQ multiplex PCR; TCRdb's table is partial and in-frame only. The data contain roughly 25,000 clones, roughly 90% of them singletons. On this clone: Its antigen is undetermined.

The receptor was derived from a human donor with HPV-associated anogenital cancer. Sample: blood, taken from a patient who underwent chemoradiotherapy.

The CDR3 reads CASSQVAGGEKWAEAFF. The CDR3, as DNA: TGCGCCAGCAGCCAAGTTGCAGGGGGCGAAAAATGGGCTGAAGCTTTCTTT. The chain is built from TRBV4-3 and TRBJ1-1; 8 positions agree with TRBD1. Germline assignment: CDR1 LGHNA and CDR2 YSLEER. Trimming took 1 base from V and 6 from J; bases not matched to a gene: 13. The CDR3 extends over 17 amino acids.